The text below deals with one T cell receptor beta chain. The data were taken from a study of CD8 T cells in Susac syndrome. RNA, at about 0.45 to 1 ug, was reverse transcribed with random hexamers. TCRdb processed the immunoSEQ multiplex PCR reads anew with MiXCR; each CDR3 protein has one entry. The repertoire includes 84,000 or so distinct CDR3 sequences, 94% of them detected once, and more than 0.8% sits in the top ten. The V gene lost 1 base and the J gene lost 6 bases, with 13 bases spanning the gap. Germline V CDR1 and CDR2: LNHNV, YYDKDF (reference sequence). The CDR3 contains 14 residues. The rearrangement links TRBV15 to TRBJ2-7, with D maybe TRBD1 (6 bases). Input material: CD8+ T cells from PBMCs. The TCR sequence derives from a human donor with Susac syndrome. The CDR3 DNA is TGTGCCACCAGCAGAGCTTTACAGGGAGCCGAGCAGTACTTC. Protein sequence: CATSRALQGAEQYF.